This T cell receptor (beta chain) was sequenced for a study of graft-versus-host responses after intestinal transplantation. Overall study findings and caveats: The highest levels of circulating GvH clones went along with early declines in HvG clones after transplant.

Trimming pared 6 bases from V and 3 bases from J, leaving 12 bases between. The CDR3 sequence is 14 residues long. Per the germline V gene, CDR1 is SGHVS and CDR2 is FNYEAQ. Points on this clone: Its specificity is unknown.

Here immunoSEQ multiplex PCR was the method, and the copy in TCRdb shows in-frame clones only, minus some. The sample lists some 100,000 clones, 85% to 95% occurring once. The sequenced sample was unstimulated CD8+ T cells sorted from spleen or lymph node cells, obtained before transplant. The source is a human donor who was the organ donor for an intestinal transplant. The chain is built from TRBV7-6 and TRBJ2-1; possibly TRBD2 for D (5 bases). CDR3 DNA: TGTGCCAGCAGTCAGCGGCTTAACTACAATGAGCAGTTCTTC. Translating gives CASSQRLNYNEQFF.